This T cell receptor (beta chain) was sequenced during a study of response to subunit inactivated influenza vaccine. Trimming stripped 2 bases from V and 3 bases from J, with 8 bases between. Germline V gives CDR1 GTSNPN, CDR2 SVGIG (reference sequence). This CDR3 comprises 12 residues. TCRdb independently ran MiXCR on the RT-PCR reads; one entry per CDR3 protein. The sample consists of hundreds of thousands of distinct CDR3 sequences, about 11% of them appearing once. This clonotype was found a few times. These data were likewise used in another study, on T cells expressing NK-cell markers. That study reports: cDNA encoding TCR beta was synthesized via 5'RACE template switching incorporating UMIs. In several experiments, sorting was restricted to alpha-beta TCR T cells by an anti-gamma-delta TCR antibody.

The chain carries TRBV30 and TRBJ2-7; D ambiguous. The sample here was PBMCs from blood, taken on the day of vaccination. This clonotype was sampled from a man between 45 and 60 years old who received an inactivated influenza vaccine. The CDR3 spells CAWSPRNYEQYF. CDR3 bases: TGTGCCTGGAGTCCAAGAAACTACGAGCAGTACTTC.